Listed below are T cell receptor beta chains from one sample, sequenced in a study of blood T cell repertoires in COVID-19. TCRdb keeps only in-frame clones here, not all; method: immunoSEQ multiplex PCR. The sample contains more than 250,000 clones, nearly 90% of which appear only once. Sequencing used PBMCs or T cells enriched from blood (not recorded which). All receptors come from a young woman who had recovered from COVID-19. Each CDR3 is given with its conserved first and last residue. D genes are given only for firm matches. Only part of the rows carry a size: once, few, many, or a class if the clone is expanded.

J,V,size,D,DNA,CDR3
TRBJ2-2,TRBV9,NA,TRBD2,TGTGCCAGCAGCGTCCCAATCTCGGGGGGAGACACCGGGGAGCTGTTTTTT,CASSVPISGGDTGELFF
TRBJ1-1,TRBV9,NA,NA,TGTGCCAGCAGCCCCCGCGACCCACCGGAGGCTTTCTTT,CASSPRDPPEAFF
TRBJ1-1,TRBV18,NA,TRBD1,TGTGCCAGCTCACCACTTACTCCCGGGACAGGGGCGTTGACTGAAGCTTTCTTT,CASSPLTPGTGALTEAFF
TRBJ1-1,TRBV19,once,NA,TGTGCCAGTAGTATAGGGGAGACTGAAGCTTTCTTT,CASSIGETEAFF
TRBJ1-3,TRBV5-5,NA,TRBD1,TGTGCCAGCAGCCCGACGACAGGGGGAGGAAACACCATATATTTT,CASSPTTGGGNTIYF
TRBJ1-4,TRBV3-1/TRBV3-2,NA,TRBD1,TGTGCCAGCAGCCTAAACACAGGGGGCATTAATGAAAAACTGTTTTTT,CASSLNTGGINEKLFF
TRBJ2-7,TRBV27,NA,TRBD1,TGTGCCAGCAGTTCCCGTGGGACAGGGAGATCCTACGAGCAGTACTTC,CASSSRGTGRSYEQYF
TRBJ2-6,TRBV7-2,NA,TRBD1,TGTGCCAGCAGCTTAATGGGACAGCATTCTGGGGCCAACGTCCTGACTTTC,CASSLMGQHSGANVLTF
TRBJ2-7,TRBV7-2,NA,NA,TGTGCCAGCAGCAACCGGGACTTATCCTCCTACGAGCAGTACTTC,CASSNRDLSSYEQYF
TRBJ2-3,TRBV6-2/TRBV6-3,NA,NA,TGTGCCAGCAGTTACTTGGGGAGTTTCACAGATACGCAGTATTTT,CASSYLGSFTDTQYF
TRBJ2-3,TRBV7-9,NA,TRBD1,TGTGCCAGCAGCTCATTAACCGGGGACAGGGTTGGTACGCAGTATTTT,CASSSLTGDRVGTQYF
TRBJ2-3,TRBV7-2,NA,NA,TGTGCCAGCAGCTTAGGGGTGGGCCAGGATACGCAGTATTTT,CASSLGVGQDTQYF
TRBJ1-2,TRBV5-6,NA,NA,TGTGCCAGCAGCTCGTTCCCGGGTCCTAATTCCTTGTATGGCTACACCTTC,CASSSFPGPNSLYGYTF
TRBJ1-1,TRBV5-1,once,NA,TGCGCCAGCAGCTGGTCGCGGAACACTGAAGCTTTCTTT,CASSWSRNTEAFF
TRBJ2-7,TRBV28,once,TRBD2,TGTGCCAGCAGCCCCACTAGCGGGGGTTACGAGCAGTACTTC,CASSPTSGGYEQYF
TRBJ2-1,TRBV3-1/TRBV3-2,NA,TRBD1,TGTGCCAGCAGCCCGCTGGCAGGGGGCTACAATGAGCAGTTCTTC,CASSPLAGGYNEQFF
TRBJ2-1,TRBV4-1,NA,TRBD2,TGCGCCAGCAGCCAAGAGTCGCTAGCGGGGTCCTACAATGAGCAGTTCTTC,CASSQESLAGSYNEQFF
TRBJ1-1,TRBV6-1,NA,NA,TGTGCCAGCAGTGAATCAAGGGGTGAAGCTTTCTTT,CASSESRGEAFF
TRBJ1-5,TRBV19,NA,NA,TGTGCCAGTAGTCCTAGGACCCCGGGGGGCAATCAGCCCCAGCATTTT,CASSPRTPGGNQPQHF
TRBJ2-5,TRBV9,few,TRBD2,TGTGCCAGCAGCTCCCGGGGAGCGGGGGGCCAGACCCAGTACTTC,CASSSRGAGGQTQYF
TRBJ2-7,TRBV3-1/TRBV3-2,NA,TRBD2,TGTGCCAGCAGCCAAGTCCCGGGACTAGCGGGGGCGTACGAGCAGTACTTC,CASSQVPGLAGAYEQYF
TRBJ1-2,TRBV27,NA,NA,TGTGCCAGCAGTTTATCCCGGGGCCAGGGGCCTGGCTACACCTTC,CASSLSRGQGPGYTF
TRBJ2-5,TRBV2,NA,TRBD1,TGTGCCACCGGACAGGGGGCATGGGAGACCCAGTACTTC,CATGQGAWETQYF
TRBJ1-1,TRBV4-1,NA,NA,TGCGCCAGCAGCCAAAGCTTGGGGAGAACCCCCACTGAAGCTTTCTTT,CASSQSLGRTPTEAFF
TRBJ2-3,TRBV7-6,NA,NA,TGTGCCAGCAGCTTAGGTAGCGGTGCTAGCACAGATACGCAGTATTTT,CASSLGSGASTDTQYF